This TCR beta chain appears in the sequencing data of a study of control samples from healthy donors and cancer patients. The V gene's germline CDR1 is MDHEN and CDR2 SYDVKM. Trimming removed 2 bases at V and 4 bases at J, with 11 bases between. The CDR3 has 14 residues. Profiled with immunoSEQ multiplex PCR; TCRdb holds only in-frame clones, not every one. Found here are 130,000 or so clones, roughly 88% of them singletons; the top ten hold more than 2.5%. This sequence was found in a man in his forties or fifties in good health. The chain uses TRBV28 and TRBJ2-5; D not resolved. The specimen was blood. In DNA form, the CDR3 reads TGTGCCAGCAGTTTAATTGCAGTGGTAGAGACCCAGTACTTC. Protein product: CASSLIAVVETQYF.